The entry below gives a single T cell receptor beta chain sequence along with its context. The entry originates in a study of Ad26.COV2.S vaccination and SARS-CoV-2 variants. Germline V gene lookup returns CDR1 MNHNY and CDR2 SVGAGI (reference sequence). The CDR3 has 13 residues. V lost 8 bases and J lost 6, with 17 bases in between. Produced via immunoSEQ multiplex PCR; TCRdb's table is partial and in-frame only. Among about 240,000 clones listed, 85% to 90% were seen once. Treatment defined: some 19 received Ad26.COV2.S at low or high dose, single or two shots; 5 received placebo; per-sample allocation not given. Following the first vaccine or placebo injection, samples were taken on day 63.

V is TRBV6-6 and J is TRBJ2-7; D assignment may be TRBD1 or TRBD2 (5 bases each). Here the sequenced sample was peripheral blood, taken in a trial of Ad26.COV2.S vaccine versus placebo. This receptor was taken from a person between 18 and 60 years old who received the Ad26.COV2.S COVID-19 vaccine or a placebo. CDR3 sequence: CASCLRAQGEQYF. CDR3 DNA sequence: TGTGCCAGCTGCTTGCGGGCGCAGGGCGAGCAGTACTTC.